The entry that follows covers one T cell receptor beta chain sequence. The cohort comprised adults aged 18 to 89 years residing in about two dozen US areas. The data derive from a study of blood T cell repertoires in COVID-19. CDR1 and CDR2 from the germline V gene are MRHNA and SNTAGT. The CDR3 sequence is 17 residues long. J was trimmed by 10 bases and V by 10 bases; bases with no gene match: 18. Here immunoSEQ multiplex PCR was the method, and the copy in TCRdb shows in-frame clones only, minus some. Counted here are 350,000 to 450,000 clones, under 90% occurring once; the ten biggest clones make up 1.7%.

Sequenced sample: PBMCs or T cells enriched from blood (not recorded which). The V and J genes are TRBV6-4 and TRBJ1-6, with TRBD1 matching over 11 bases. The clonotype originates from a woman in her thirties who had recovered from COVID-19. CDR3 amino acids: CAKTRDRGAMDASPLHF. The CDR3 DNA sequence: TGTGCCAAAACCCGGGACAGGGGGGCCATGGATGCGTCACCCCTCCACTTT.